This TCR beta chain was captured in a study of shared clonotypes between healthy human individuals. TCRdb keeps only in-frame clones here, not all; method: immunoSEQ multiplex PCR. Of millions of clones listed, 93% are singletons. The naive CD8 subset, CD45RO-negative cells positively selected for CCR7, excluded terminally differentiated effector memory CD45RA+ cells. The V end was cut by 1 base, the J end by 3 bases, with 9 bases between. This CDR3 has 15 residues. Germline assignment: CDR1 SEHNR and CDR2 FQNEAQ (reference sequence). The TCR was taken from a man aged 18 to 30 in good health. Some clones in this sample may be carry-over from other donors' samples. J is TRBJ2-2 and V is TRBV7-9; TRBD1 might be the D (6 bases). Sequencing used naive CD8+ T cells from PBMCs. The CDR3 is CASSLGDTYTGELFF. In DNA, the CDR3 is TGTGCCAGCAGCTTAGGGGACACGTACACCGGGGAGCTGTTTTTT.